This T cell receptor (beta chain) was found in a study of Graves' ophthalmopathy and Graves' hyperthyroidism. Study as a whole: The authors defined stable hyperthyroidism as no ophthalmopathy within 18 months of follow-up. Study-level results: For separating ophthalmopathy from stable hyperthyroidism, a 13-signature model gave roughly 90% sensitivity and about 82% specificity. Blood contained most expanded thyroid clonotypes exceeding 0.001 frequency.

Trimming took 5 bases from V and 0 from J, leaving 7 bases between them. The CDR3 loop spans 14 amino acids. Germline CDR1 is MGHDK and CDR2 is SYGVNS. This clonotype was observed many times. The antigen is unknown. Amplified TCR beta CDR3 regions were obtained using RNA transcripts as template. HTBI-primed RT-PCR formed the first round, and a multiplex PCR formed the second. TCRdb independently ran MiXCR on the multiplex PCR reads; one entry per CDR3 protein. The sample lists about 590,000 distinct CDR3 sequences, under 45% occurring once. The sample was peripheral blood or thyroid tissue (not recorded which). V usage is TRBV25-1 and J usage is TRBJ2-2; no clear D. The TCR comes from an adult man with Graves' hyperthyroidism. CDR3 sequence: CASSQGANTGELFF. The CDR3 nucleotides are TGTGCCAGCAGTCAAGGTGCGAACACCGGGGAGCTGTTTTTT.